A selection of T cell receptor beta chains follows, all from one sample in a study of blood T cell repertoires in COVID-19. Sequencing was performed with immunoSEQ multiplex PCR; in TCRdb, only in-frame clones are kept and a portion is missing. The sample shows about 430,000 clones, over 75% of them seen only once. Sample: PBMCs or T cells enriched from blood (not recorded which). These receptor sequences come from a man aged 25-45 years who had recovered from COVID-19. CDR3s include the opening cysteine and the closing phenylalanine or tryptophan. A D gene is named only where the DNA matches it firmly.

V gene: TRBV14
J gene: TRBJ2-5
D gene: .
CDR3 DNA: TGTGCCAGCAGCCAATCCGGGGAGACCCAGTACTTC
CDR3 protein: CASSQSGETQYF

V gene: TRBV7-9
J gene: TRBJ1-6
D gene: .
CDR3 DNA: TGTGCCAGCAGCTTAAATCAGAATTCACCCCTCCACTTT
CDR3 protein: CASSLNQNSPLHF

V gene: TRBV7-9
J gene: TRBJ2-7
D gene: TRBD1
CDR3 DNA: TGTGCCAGCAGCTCGGACAGGAACCACTACGAGCAGTACTTC
CDR3 protein: CASSSDRNHYEQYF

V gene: TRBV3-1/TRBV3-2
J gene: TRBJ2-7
D gene: TRBD1
CDR3 DNA: TGTGCCAGCAGCCAAGCGCTCCCGGCAGGGGGTCCCTACGAGCAGTACTTC
CDR3 protein: CASSQALPAGGPYEQYF

V gene: TRBV18
J gene: TRBJ2-7
D gene: TRBD2
CDR3 DNA: TGTGCCAGCTCACCACTAGCGGGAGGGCCGAAATACGAGCAGTACTTC
CDR3 protein: CASSPLAGGPKYEQYF

V gene: TRBV29-1
J gene: TRBJ2-3
D gene: TRBD2
CDR3 DNA: TGCAGCGTTTATCAGCGGGAGGTAGCAGATACGCAGTATTTT
CDR3 protein: CSVYQREVADTQYF

V gene: TRBV28
J gene: TRBJ1-2
D gene: .
CDR3 DNA: TGTGCCAGCACCCCGACAGGCTATGGCTACACCTTC
CDR3 protein: CASTPTGYGYTF

V gene: TRBV5-1
J gene: TRBJ2-1
D gene: TRBD2
CDR3 DNA: TGCGCCAGCAGCTTGGTGGCGGGGACTAGCGGGACAAATGAGCAGTTCTTC
CDR3 protein: CASSLVAGTSGTNEQFF

V gene: TRBV28
J gene: TRBJ1-2
D gene: .
CDR3 DNA: TGTGCCAGCAAAGGAGGGCAGCTCTACTATGGCTACACCTTC
CDR3 protein: CASKGGQLYYGYTF

V gene: TRBV5-1
J gene: TRBJ2-1
D gene: TRBD2
CDR3 DNA: TGCGCCAGCAGCTTATTAGCGGGAAAGTTAAGGAATGAGCAGTTCTTC
CDR3 protein: CASSLLAGKLRNEQFF

V gene: TRBV15
J gene: TRBJ2-2
D gene: .
CDR3 DNA: TGTGCCACCAGCAAAGAACCTCGGGGTGCCACCGGGGAGCTGTTTTTT
CDR3 protein: CATSKEPRGATGELFF

V gene: TRBV19
J gene: TRBJ2-3
D gene: TRBD1
CDR3 DNA: TGTGCCAGTAGTATCGGACAGGTCACAGATACGCAGTATTTT
CDR3 protein: CASSIGQVTDTQYF

V gene: TRBV5-1
J gene: TRBJ1-1
D gene: .
CDR3 DNA: TGCGCCAGCAGCTTACAGCAGGACACTGAAGCTTTCTTT
CDR3 protein: CASSLQQDTEAFF

V gene: TRBV3-1/TRBV3-2
J gene: TRBJ2-3
D gene: TRBD2
CDR3 DNA: TGTGCCAGCAGCCCCAAAGGGACTAGCGGGAGGCCCTTCACAGATACGCAGTATTTT
CDR3 protein: CASSPKGTSGRPFTDTQYF

V gene: TRBV6-5
J gene: TRBJ1-1
D gene: TRBD1
CDR3 DNA: TGTGCCAGCAGAACAGGGGGCCCTAGGGCTGAAGCTTTCTTT
CDR3 protein: CASRTGGPRAEAFF